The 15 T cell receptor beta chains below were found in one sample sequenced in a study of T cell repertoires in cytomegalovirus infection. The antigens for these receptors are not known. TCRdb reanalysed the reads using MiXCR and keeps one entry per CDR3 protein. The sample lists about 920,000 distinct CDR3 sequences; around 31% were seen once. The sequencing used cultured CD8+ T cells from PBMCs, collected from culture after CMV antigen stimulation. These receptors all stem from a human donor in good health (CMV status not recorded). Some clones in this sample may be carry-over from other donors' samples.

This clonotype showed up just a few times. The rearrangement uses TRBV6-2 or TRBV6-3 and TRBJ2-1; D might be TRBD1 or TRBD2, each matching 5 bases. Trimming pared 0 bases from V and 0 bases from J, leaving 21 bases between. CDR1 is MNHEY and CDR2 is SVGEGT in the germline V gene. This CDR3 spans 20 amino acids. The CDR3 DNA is TGTGCCAGCAGTTACTCGATATGGGGACCTAAAGGGAGCTCCTACAATGAGCAGTTCTTC. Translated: CASSYSIWGPKGSSYNEQFF.

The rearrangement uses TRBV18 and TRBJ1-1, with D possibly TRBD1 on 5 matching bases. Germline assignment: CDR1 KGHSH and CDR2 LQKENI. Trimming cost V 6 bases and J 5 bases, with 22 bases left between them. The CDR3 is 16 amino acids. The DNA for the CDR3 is TGTGCCAGCTCGCTCAGCTCAGGGTTCGGGAAGACTGAAGCTTTCTTT. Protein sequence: CASSLSSGFGKTEAFF.

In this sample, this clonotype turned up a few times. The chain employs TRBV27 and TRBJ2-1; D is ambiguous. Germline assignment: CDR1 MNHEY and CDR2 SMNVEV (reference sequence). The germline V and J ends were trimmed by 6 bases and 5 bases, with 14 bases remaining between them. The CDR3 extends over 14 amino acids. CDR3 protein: CASSPPYGDNEQFF. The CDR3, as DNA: TGTGCCAGCAGCCCCCCTTACGGCGACAATGAGCAGTTCTTC.

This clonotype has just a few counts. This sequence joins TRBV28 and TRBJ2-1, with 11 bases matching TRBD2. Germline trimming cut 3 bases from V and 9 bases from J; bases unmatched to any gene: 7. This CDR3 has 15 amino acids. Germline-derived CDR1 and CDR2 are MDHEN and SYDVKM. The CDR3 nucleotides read TGTGCCAGCAGTTTCAGACTAGCGGGGATAGTTGAGCAGTTCTTC. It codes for CASSFRLAGIVEQFF.

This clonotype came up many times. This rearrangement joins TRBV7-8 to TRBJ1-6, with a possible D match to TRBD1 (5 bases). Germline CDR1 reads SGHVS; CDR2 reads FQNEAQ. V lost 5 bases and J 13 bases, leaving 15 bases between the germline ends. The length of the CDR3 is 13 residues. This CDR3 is CASSQSGWSPLHF. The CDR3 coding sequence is TGTGCCAGCAGCCAGTCAGGGTGGTCCCCCCTCCACTTT. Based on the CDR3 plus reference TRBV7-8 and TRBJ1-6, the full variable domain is GAGVSQSPRYKVAKRGQDVALRCDPISGHVSLFWYQQALGQGPEFLTYFQNEAQLDKSGLPSDRFFAERPEGSVSTLKIQRTQQEDSAVYLCASSQSGWSPLHFGNGTRLTVT.

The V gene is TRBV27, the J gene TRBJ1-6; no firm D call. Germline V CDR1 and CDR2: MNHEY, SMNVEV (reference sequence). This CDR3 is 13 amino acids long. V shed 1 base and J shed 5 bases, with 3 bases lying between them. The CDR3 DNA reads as TGTGCCAGCAGTTTATTAAATAATTCACCCCTCCACTTT. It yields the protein CASSLLNNSPLHF.

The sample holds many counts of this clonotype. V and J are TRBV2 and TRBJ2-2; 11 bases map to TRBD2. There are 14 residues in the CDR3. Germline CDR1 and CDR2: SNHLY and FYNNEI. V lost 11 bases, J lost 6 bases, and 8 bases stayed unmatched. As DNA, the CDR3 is TGTGCCCATAGCGGGGGGGCCGGGGCCGGGGAGCTGTTTTTT. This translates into CAHSGGAGAGELFF.

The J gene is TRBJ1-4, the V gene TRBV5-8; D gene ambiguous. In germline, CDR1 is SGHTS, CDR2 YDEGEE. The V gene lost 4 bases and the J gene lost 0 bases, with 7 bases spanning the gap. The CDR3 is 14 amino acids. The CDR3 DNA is TGTGCCAGCAGCACCGTTGCAACTAATGAAAAACTGTTTTTT. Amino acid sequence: CASSTVATNEKLFF.

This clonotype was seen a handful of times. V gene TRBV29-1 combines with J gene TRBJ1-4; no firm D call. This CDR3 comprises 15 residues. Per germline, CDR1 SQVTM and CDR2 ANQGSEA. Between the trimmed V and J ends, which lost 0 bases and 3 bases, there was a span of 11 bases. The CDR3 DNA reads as TGCAGCGTTGAAGATCTACAGTTCTCTAATGAAAAACTGTTTTTT. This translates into CSVEDLQFSNEKLFF.

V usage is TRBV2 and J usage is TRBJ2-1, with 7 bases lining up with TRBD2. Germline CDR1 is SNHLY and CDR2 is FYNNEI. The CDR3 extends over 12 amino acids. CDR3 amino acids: CVCRDYYNEQFF. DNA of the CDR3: TGTGTCTGCCGGGACTACTACAATGAGCAGTTCTTC. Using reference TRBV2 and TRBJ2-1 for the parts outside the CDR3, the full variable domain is EPEVTQTPSHQVTQMGQEVILRCVPISNHLYFYWYRQILGQKVEFLVSFYNNEISEKSEIFDDQFSVERPDGSNFTLKIRSTKLEDSAMYFCVCRDYYNEQFFGPGTRLTVL.

The chain's CDR3 is CSALDRVREKLFF. In nucleotides, the CDR3 is TGCAGTGCCCTCGACAGGGTTCGTGAAAAACTGTTTTTT. The rearrangement joins TRBV20-1 to TRBJ1-4; the match to TRBD1 covers 7 bases. The length of the CDR3 is 13 residues. CDR1 is DFQATT, CDR2 SNEGSKA, per germline (reference sequence). V lost 6 bases, J lost 7 bases, and 8 bases stayed unmatched.

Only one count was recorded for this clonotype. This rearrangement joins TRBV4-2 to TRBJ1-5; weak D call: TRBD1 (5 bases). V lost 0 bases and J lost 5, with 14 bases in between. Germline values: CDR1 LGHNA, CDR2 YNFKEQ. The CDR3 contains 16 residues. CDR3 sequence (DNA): TGTGCCAGCAGCCAAGAGGAAGGAGGGGCGGATCAGCCCCAGCATTTT. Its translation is CASSQEEGGADQPQHF.

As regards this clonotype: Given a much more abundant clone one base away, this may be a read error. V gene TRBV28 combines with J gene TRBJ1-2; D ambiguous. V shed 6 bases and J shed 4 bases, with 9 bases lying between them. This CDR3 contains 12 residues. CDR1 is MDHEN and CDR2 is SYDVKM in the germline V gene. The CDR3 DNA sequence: TGTGCCAGCAGCGCTGACACCTATGGCTACACCTTC. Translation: CASSADTYGYTF.

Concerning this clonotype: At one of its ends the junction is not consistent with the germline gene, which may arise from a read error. The CDR3 spells CARSQVGVRETQYF. CDR3 nucleotides: TGCGCCCGCAGCCAAGTAGGGGTCCGGGAGACCCAGTACTTC. The chain links TRBV4-1 to TRBJ2-5; D is perhaps TRBD1 (5 bases). The CDR3 extends over 14 amino acids. Germline loops: CDR1 MGHRA, CDR2 YSYEKL.

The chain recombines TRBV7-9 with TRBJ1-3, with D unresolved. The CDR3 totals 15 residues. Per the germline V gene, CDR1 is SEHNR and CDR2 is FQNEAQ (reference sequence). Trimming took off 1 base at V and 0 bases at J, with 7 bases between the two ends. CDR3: CASSLGTFSGNTIYF. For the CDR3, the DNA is TGTGCCAGCAGCTTAGGGACCTTCTCTGGAAACACCATATATTTT.